This entry lists 25 T cell receptor beta chains sequenced from one sample in a study of multiple sclerosis patients with progressive multifocal leukoencephalopathy. Sequenced by immunoSEQ multiplex PCR; TCRdb stores in-frame clones only, minus some. The sample records roughly 34,000 clones, 89% being singletons. The time point denotes: before natalizumab initiation. Sequenced material: PBMCs. These receptors originate from a human donor with multiple sclerosis.

This chain links TRBV4-3 with TRBJ2-3, with 9 nucleotides matching TRBD2. J was trimmed by 4 bases and V by 3 bases; bases with no gene match: 11. This CDR3 is built from 17 residues. CDR1 LGHNA and CDR2 YSLEER come from the germline V gene. CDR3 sequence: CASSHSLSGSVPDTQYF. CDR3 bases: TGCGCCAGCAGCCATTCTCTTAGCGGGAGTGTACCAGATACGCAGTATTTT.

The rearrangement links TRBV5-6 to TRBJ2-3; D assignment may be TRBD1 or TRBD2 (5 bases each). The length of the CDR3 is 17 residues. In germline, CDR1 is SGHDT, CDR2 YYEEEE. Between the trimmed V and J ends, which lost 0 bases and 4 bases, there was a span of 18 bases. CDR3 sequence: CASSLEVGTVVADTQYF. The DNA of the CDR3 is TGTGCCAGCAGCTTGGAAGTTGGGACGGTAGTGGCAGATACGCAGTATTTT.

The CDR3 region has the DNA TGCAGTGTTTTCCGGGACAGGGGGTACTTC. Encoded protein: CSVFRDRGYF. This chain links TRBV20-1 with TRBJ2-5; 10 bases are shared with TRBD1. CDR1 and CDR2 from the germline V gene are DFQATT and SNEGSKA (reference sequence). This CDR3 contains 10 residues. Germline trimming cut 7 bases from V and 13 bases from J; bases unmatched to any gene: 6.

This chain uses TRBV11-2 with TRBJ1-2; tentative D call: TRBD1 (6 bases). This CDR3 spans 16 amino acids. Trimming pared 1 base from V and 6 bases from J, leaving 18 bases between. Germline lookup yields CDR1 SGHAT and CDR2 FQNNGV. CDR3: CASSLVPKGGPDGYTF. Here the CDR3 DNA reads TGTGCCAGCAGCTTAGTTCCCAAGGGGGGGCCGGATGGCTACACCTTC. Full variable domain (rest looked up from reference TRBV11-2 and TRBJ1-2): EAGVAQSPRYKIIEKRQSVAFWCNPISGHATLYWYQQILGQGPKLLIQFQNNGVVDDSQLPKDRFSAERLKGVDSTLKIQPAKLEDSAVYLCASSLVPKGGPDGYTFGSGTRLTVV.

The chain links TRBV28 to TRBJ1-4, with a tentative D call TRBD1 (5 bases). The length of the CDR3 is 16 residues. In germline, CDR1 is MDHEN, CDR2 SYDVKM. Trimming removed 4 bases at V and 0 bases at J, with 12 bases between. DNA of the CDR3: TGTGCCAGCAGTTCTCGACAGTTTGCAACTAATGAAAAACTGTTTTTT. Protein product: CASSSRQFATNEKLFF.

V and J are TRBV28 and TRBJ2-7, with D perhaps given as TRBD1 or TRBD2 (7 bases each). Germline V CDR1 and CDR2: MDHEN, SYDVKM. The V end lost 5 bases, the J end lost 2 bases, and 25 bases lay between the germline ends. There are 18 residues in the CDR3. This CDR3 reads CASSPTSDREGKPYEQYF. CDR3 in DNA: TGTGCCAGCAGTCCTACCTCCGACAGGGAGGGAAAACCCTACGAGCAGTACTTC.

The chain has TRBV7-2 and TRBJ2-1; D remains ambiguous. Germline loops: CDR1 SGHTA, CDR2 FQGNSA. V lost 1 base and J 7 bases, leaving 8 bases between the germline ends. CDR3 size: 13 residues. The CDR3 nucleotides read TGTGCCAGCAGCTTAGTCGGTAGGAATGAGCAGTTCTTC. Translating it yields CASSLVGRNEQFF.

The gene calls are TRBV4-1 and TRBJ2-1; a weak D match, TRBD2 (5 bases). The CDR3 spans 17 residues. V was trimmed by 2 bases and J by 2 bases, leaving 16 bases between them. Germline lookup yields CDR1 MGHRA and CDR2 YSYEKL. CDR3: CASSQPRLTRPYNEQFF. The CDR3 DNA sequence: TGCGCCAGCAGCCAACCCAGACTAACACGCCCCTACAATGAGCAGTTCTTC.

The V gene is TRBV6-1, the J gene TRBJ1-1; TRBD1 matches at 9 bases. The V and J ends lost 11 bases and 5 bases, in that order; junction bases with no gene match: 12. CDR1 and CDR2 (germline): MNHNS, SASEGT. The CDR3 covers 14 residues. The CDR3 protein is CAGQWTGVGTEAFF. Here the CDR3 DNA reads TGTGCCGGACAATGGACAGGGGTGGGGACTGAAGCTTTCTTT.

This chain links TRBV2 with TRBJ1-4, with TRBD1 matching over 12 bases. With V trimmed by 11 bases and J by 7 bases, 11 bases remained unmatched. This CDR3 spans 15 amino acids. Germline CDR1 and CDR2: SNHLY and FYNNEI. CDR3 residues: CACRDRGRGGEKLFF. CDR3 DNA sequence: TGTGCCTGCCGGGACAGGGGGCGCGGGGGTGAAAAACTGTTTTTT.

J is TRBJ1-1 and V is TRBV9; 10 bases map to TRBD1. The CDR3 consists of 16 residues. J lost 6 bases, V lost 2 bases, and 10 bases had no gene match. Germline CDR1 reads SGDLS; CDR2 reads YYNGEE. This CDR3 reads CASSVNPGQGLSEAFF. The CDR3 bases are TGTGCCAGCAGCGTCAACCCGGGACAGGGGCTATCTGAAGCTTTCTTT.

This rearrangement joins TRBV5-1 to TRBJ2-1; 7 bases fit TRBD2. Looked up from germline, CDR1 is SGHRS and CDR2 is YFSETQ. Germline trimming cut 1 base from V and 4 bases from J; bases unmatched to any gene: 8. CDR3 size: 16 residues. The CDR3, as DNA: TGCGCCAGCAGCTTGACCGGGGCTAGCGGATACAATGAGCAGTTCTTC. It translates to CASSLTGASGYNEQFF.

V and J are TRBV4-1 and TRBJ2-1, with 8 bases lining up with TRBD2. This CDR3 region has 15 residues. The V gene end was trimmed by 1 base and the J gene end by 11 bases; junction bases not matched to a gene: 10. Germline V lookup: CDR1 MGHRA, CDR2 YSYEKL. CDR3 nucleotides: TGCGCCAGCAGCCAAGCGCTCATGGGTAGCGGGAAGCAGTTCTTC. Protein: CASSQALMGSGKQFF.

A note on this clone: Germline and junction disagree at one end, which may indicate a read error. The genes are TRBV6-1 and TRBJ2-2, with TRBD1 matching 9 bases. CDR1 and CDR2 (germline): MNHNS, SASEGT. This CDR3 is built from 17 residues. The CDR3 protein is CASSETGGFANTGELLF. In nucleotides, the CDR3 is TGTGCCAGCAGTGAGACAGGGGGGTTCGCGAACACCGGGGAGCTGCTTTTT.

J is TRBJ2-3 and V is TRBV30; D unresolved. V lost 0 bases to trimming and J lost 6 bases, with 4 bases between them. The CDR3 has 11 amino acids. CDR1 and CDR2 (germline): GTSNPN, SVGIG (reference sequence). The CDR3 here is CAWSVLDTQYF. For the CDR3, the DNA is TGTGCCTGGAGTGTACTGGATACGCAGTATTTT.

The gene calls are TRBV28 and TRBJ1-5; the D is unclear. The CDR3 sequence is 13 residues long. Trimming removed 6 bases from V and 0 bases from J, with 6 bases in between. Germline CDR1 reads MDHEN; CDR2 reads SYDVKM. CDR3 in amino acids: CASSPYSNQPQHF. The CDR3 DNA reads TGTGCCAGCAGCCCTTATAGCAATCAGCCCCAGCATTTT. Full variable domain (outside the CDR3, taken from reference TRBV28 and TRBJ1-5): DVKVTQSSRYLVKRTGEKVFLECVQDMDHENMFWYRQDPGLGLRLIYFSYDVKMKEKGDIPEGYSVSREKKERFSLILESASTNQTSMYLCASSPYSNQPQHFGDGTRLSIL.

The chain recombines TRBV7-2 with TRBJ2-7; 7 bases align to TRBD2. Germline values: CDR1 SGHTA, CDR2 FQGNSA. There are 17 residues in the CDR3. The junction had 10 bases not matched to a gene; V was cut back by 0 bases and J by 2 bases. The DNA of the CDR3 is TGTGCCAGCAGCTTAGCGGGCCTAGCGGAAGTCGCCTACGAGCAGTACTTC. As protein: CASSLAGLAEVAYEQYF. The complete variable domain, with remaining parts taken from reference TRBV7-2 and TRBJ2-7, reads GAGVSQSPSNKVTEKGKDVELRCDPISGHTALYWYRQSLGQGLEFLIYFQGNSAPDKSGLPSDRFSAERTGGSVSTLTIQRTQQEDSAVYLCASSLAGLAEVAYEQYFGPGTRLTVT.

The V gene is TRBV9, the J gene TRBJ1-5; D is undetermined. The V end lost 5 bases, the J end lost 4 bases, and 10 bases lay between the germline ends. Per germline, CDR1 SGDLS and CDR2 YYNGEE. The CDR3 sequence is 13 residues long. Written as DNA, the CDR3 is TGTGCCAGCAGTCCGGATGGGAATCAGCCCCAGCATTTT. It translates to CASSPDGNQPQHF.

The chain couples TRBV28 to TRBJ1-6; no definite D call. Germline CDR1 reads MDHEN; CDR2 reads SYDVKM. The CDR3 spans 11 residues. V lost 3 bases, J lost 10 bases, and 4 bases lay in between. The CDR3 region is CASSLSSPLHF. The CDR3 nucleotides are TGTGCCAGCAGTTTGTCGTCACCCCTCCACTTT.

The chain joins TRBV7-2 to TRBJ1-5; no firm D call. Germline loops: CDR1 SGHTA, CDR2 FQGNSA. V gave up 3 bases and J gave up 4 bases, with 7 bases separating them. This CDR3 comprises 13 residues. The CDR3 spells CASSFYLNQPQHF. CDR3 coding DNA: TGTGCCAGCAGCTTCTACCTTAATCAGCCCCAGCATTTT.

The chain recombines TRBV29-1 with TRBJ2-7; D perhaps matches TRBD2 (5 bases). This CDR3 has 15 residues. Trimming stripped 6 bases from V and 4 bases from J, with 22 bases between. Per the germline V gene, CDR1 is SQVTM and CDR2 is ANQGSEA. In DNA form, the CDR3 reads TGCAGCGTCGCCAACCCCAGGACTGAGCGGTACGAGCAGTACTTC. Amino acid sequence: CSVANPRTERYEQYF.

This clone was found once. The chain recombines TRBV9 with TRBJ2-1; 9 positions agree with TRBD1. The CDR3 is made up of 17 amino acids. V was pared by 3 bases and J by 6 bases, with 13 bases of the junction left unmatched. The V gene's germline CDR1 is SGDLS and CDR2 YYNGEE. This chain's CDR3 is CASSARPTGGAGNEQFF. CDR3 nucleotides: TGTGCCAGCAGCGCCAGACCCACAGGGGGCGCGGGCAATGAGCAGTTCTTC.

The chain carries TRBV7-2 and TRBJ1-2, with D perhaps matching TRBD1 (5 bases). CDR3 length: 14 amino acids. CDR1 SGHTA and CDR2 FQGNSA come from the germline V gene. The ends were cut back, 0 bases at V and 4 bases at J, with 9 bases in the middle. CDR3 sequence reads: CASSLAARVYGYTF. The CDR3 coding sequence is TGTGCCAGCAGCTTAGCGGCCAGGGTCTATGGCTACACCTTC.

V is TRBV6-5 and J is TRBJ1-5, with 11 nucleotides matching TRBD1. Germline CDR1 MNHEY, CDR2 SVGAGI. This CDR3 is built from 14 residues. The V gene end was trimmed by 5 bases and the J gene end by 3 bases; junction bases not matched to a gene: 0. The CDR3 region has the DNA TGTGCCAGCAGTGGACAGGGGGCCAATCAGCCCCAGCATTTT. This translates into CASSGQGANQPQHF.

V and J are TRBV7-2 and TRBJ2-1; 7 positions match TRBD2. Trimming at V came to 5 bases and at J to 7 bases, leaving 11 bases not matched to a gene. The CDR3 sequence is 15 residues long. Per the germline V gene, CDR1 is SGHTA and CDR2 is FQGNSA. CDR3 residues: CASSPQRDPRNEQFF. In DNA, the CDR3 is TGTGCCAGCAGCCCCCAGCGGGATCCGAGAAATGAGCAGTTCTTC.